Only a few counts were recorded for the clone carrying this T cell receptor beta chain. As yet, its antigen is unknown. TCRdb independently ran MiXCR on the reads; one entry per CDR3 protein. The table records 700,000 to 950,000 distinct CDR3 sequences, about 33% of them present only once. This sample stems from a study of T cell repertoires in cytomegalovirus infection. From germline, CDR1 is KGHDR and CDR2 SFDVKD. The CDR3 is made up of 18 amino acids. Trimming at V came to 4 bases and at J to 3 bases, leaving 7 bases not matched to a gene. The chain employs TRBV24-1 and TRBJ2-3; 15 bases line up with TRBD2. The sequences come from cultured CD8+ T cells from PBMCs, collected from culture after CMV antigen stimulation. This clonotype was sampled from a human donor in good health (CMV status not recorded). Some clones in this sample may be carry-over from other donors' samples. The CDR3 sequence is CATSETPGLAGGTDTQYF. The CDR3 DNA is TGTGCCACCAGTGAAACACCGGGACTAGCGGGGGGTACAGATACGCAGTATTTT.